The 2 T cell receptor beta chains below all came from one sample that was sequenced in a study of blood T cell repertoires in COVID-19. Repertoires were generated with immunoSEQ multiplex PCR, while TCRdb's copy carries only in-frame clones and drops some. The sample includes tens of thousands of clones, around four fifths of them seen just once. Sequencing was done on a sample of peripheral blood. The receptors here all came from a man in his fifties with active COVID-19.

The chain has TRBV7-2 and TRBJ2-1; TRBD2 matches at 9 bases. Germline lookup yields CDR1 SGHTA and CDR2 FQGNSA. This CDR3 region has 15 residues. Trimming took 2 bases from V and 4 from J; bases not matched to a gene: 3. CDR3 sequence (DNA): TGTGCCAGCAGCTTATGGCGGGGGGGATACAATGAGCAGTTCTTC. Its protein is CASSLWRGGYNEQFF. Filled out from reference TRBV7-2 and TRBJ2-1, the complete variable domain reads GAGVSQSPSNKVTEKGKDVELRCDPISGHTALYWYRQSLGQGLEFLIYFQGNSAPDKSGLPSDRFSAERTGGSVSTLTIQRTQQEDSAVYLCASSLWRGGYNEQFFGPGTRLTVL.

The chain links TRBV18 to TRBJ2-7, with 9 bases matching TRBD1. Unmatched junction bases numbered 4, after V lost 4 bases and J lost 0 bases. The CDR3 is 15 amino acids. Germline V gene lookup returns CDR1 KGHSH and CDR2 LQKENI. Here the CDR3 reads CASSLGQGSSYEQYF. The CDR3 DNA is TGTGCCAGCTCACTCGGACAGGGGAGCTCCTACGAGCAGTACTTC.